This T cell receptor (beta chain) originates from a study of cytomegalovirus exposure and HLA in healthy donors (dated by TCRdb to about 2017). About the study as a whole: An earlier analysis of several hundred of the donors reported approximately 260 Gb of sequence data and 117 million unique TCR beta sequences obtained from approximately 180 million T cells. An early release covering just under 650 HLA-typed donors comprised about 290 gigabases of sequencing data and approximately 85 million unique TCR sequences. Of the approximately 400 genotyped donors, over 80% were placed in the genetic ancestry cluster associated with self-reported Caucasian donors. The study aimed to test whether signatures of past pathogen exposure could be identified by cataloging public T cell receptors. Using immunosequencing, the study profiled T cell repertoires from roughly 650 subjects and related those repertoires to cytomegalovirus serostatus. Besides the first cohort of 550 to 750 subjects, a separate validation cohort made up of 95 to 150 different subjects was used. High-throughput TCR immunosequencing, statistical association of individual TCRs with disease status, and machine learning were combined to predict cytomegalovirus infection status. In a later analysis, previously published TCR beta repertoires from several hundred donors were re-analyzed and high-resolution HLA genotyping was added so that TCR occurrence patterns could be studied. Rather than using new phenotypic data, the later analysis identified candidate immune exposures from TCR beta sequences and from how often those sequences occurred across donors. An earlier analysis of about 620 of the donors applied high-throughput TCR beta sequencing to assess whether each TCR beta V gene segment acted as functional or pseudogenic. Donor age, sex, ethnicity and CMV serostatus were compiled alongside the repertoire data. A later genetic analysis took genome-wide SNP genotypes for about three fifths of the roughly 670 donors and used that subset as a discovery cohort. Every discovery cohort repertoire had been produced on one sequencing platform. Class I and class II HLA loci were covered by the typing at four-digit resolution. Typing coverage varied by locus: 629-630 donors for A, B, C, DRB1 and DQB1; 500 to 550 for DQA1; around 570 for DPA1; more than 450 for DPB1. Four to six DR-DQ haplotypes were handled as single units for association and clustering because linkage in the cohort was strong. On average, about 200,000 unique TCR beta nucleotide sequences were sequenced per donor among roughly 430 genotyped donors of the cohort, with 15% to 20% of those sequences being non-productive. General study outcomes and caveats: A group of highly shared sequence variants was considered likely to be a technical artifact of the sequencing pipeline. Across donors, most TCR sequences were observed very rarely, whereas some public TCRs were present in many individuals. The presence/absence analyses assumed that sequencing depth was roughly uniform across donors, and that assumption may not be true. The only immune exposure information available for the cohort was CMV serostatus. A later genetic analysis associated a missense DCLRE1C variant with V-gene and J-gene trimming of TCR beta chains, and an independent cohort replicated the association. The classifier was reported to diagnose cytomegalovirus status with high specificity and sensitivity in both the original cohort and the validation cohort. In a later analysis, the rate of TCR association differed among HLA loci, with DRB1 alleles having the most associated TCRs and HLA-C alleles having the fewest. A later analysis reported that several top co-occurrence clusters appeared linked to parvovirus B19, influenza, CMV and Epstein-Barr virus. In a later analysis, around 17,000 TCR beta sequences were associated with specific HLA alleles at a false discovery rate of 0.05. A further reported finding was that TCR beta sequences accurately predicted the HLA-A and HLA-B alleles for most subjects in the first cohort. When HLA alleles, especially DR and DQ, strongly co-occurred, TCR associations were difficult to assign to individual alleles. A few of the identified cytomegalovirus-associated TCR beta chains were confirmed in vitro to be specific for cytomegalovirus antigens. In an earlier analysis of 587 of the donors, most TCR beta V segments appeared in productive rearrangements about 87% or about 30% of the time, broadly matching IMGT annotations. According to a later genetic analysis, donors in an Asian-associated ancestry cluster had fewer N-insertions in productive TCRs than the approximately 630-donor mean. Because HLA typing was missing for some donors at each locus, association tests included only the typed subset. Because counts were too low, roughly 16 rarely observed V segments, including chromosome 9 orphons, were left out of the earlier analysis of 587 of the donors. In a later analysis, HLA-associated TCR beta chains showed more clonal expansion and lower generation probabilities than non-associated chains that were equally common. Correlated functional status among segregating V segments might reflect linkage disequilibrium, but an unknown experimental factor could not be ruled out. The cohort was sequenced for TCR beta chains only, and without alpha or paired-chain data the features that could be detected were limited. The authors suggested that the approach could potentially be extended to other disease states and immunological phenotypes. Most CMV-associated TCR beta chains appeared to be HLA-restricted in a later analysis, and the HLA associations seemed to be driven largely by CMV exposure. A total of 150 or so TCR beta chains were listed by the study as associated with cytomegalovirus. Some IMGT-functional V segments, including TRBV6-2 and TRBV6-3, could not be told apart with the 87-base-pair reads, so those segments were excluded.

The cohort consisted of 666 healthy bone marrow donors. Cohort members were all nominally healthy when sampled, although unrecorded immune exposures were likely present. CMV serostatus was positive for almost 300 and negative for about 55% of the 666 cohort members, and was not recorded for this donor. Each donor provided a peripheral blood sample, and peripheral blood mononuclear cells were used for TCR beta sequencing. The Qiagen DNeasy Blood Extraction Kit was used to extract genomic DNA from the blood cell samples. The library was made by the immunoSEQ multiplex PCR assay. For the multiplex PCR, a mixture combining 60 forward primers for TCR Vbeta segments and 13 reverse primers for TCR Jbeta segments was used. A multiplex PCR assay on genomic DNA amplified the CDR3 region of rearranged TCR beta genes. The amplified TCR beta libraries were sequenced on the Illumina HiSeq System as 87-base-pair reads. The published analysis was carried out like this. In a later analysis, 77 million or so unique TCR beta chains were counted across the roughly 700 repertoires, and approximately 11 million of these chains were shared by at least two donors. Raw reads were error-corrected and collapsed into unique sequences by a nearest-neighbor algorithm in which closely related sequences were merged to remove PCR and sequencing errors. V, D and J gene segments were assigned by aligning CDR3 sequences to IMGT reference sequences. For a sequence to be retained, at least a six-nucleotide match to both a V gene segment and a J gene segment was required. Rearrangements were classified as productive when the CDR3 lacked stop codons and remained in frame with V and J, and all other rearrangements were classified as non-productive. CDR3 was defined by IMGT convention, running from the second conserved V-encoded cysteine to the conserved J-encoded phenylalanine. In an earlier analysis of around 640 of the donors, sequences lacking an unambiguous match to a single V gene segment were excluded. An earlier analysis of roughly 590 of the donors called V segments functional above 56.7% productive rearrangements and segregating when the between-donor standard deviation exceeded 5%. A statistical classification framework was built for diagnosing cytomegalovirus status from the catalog of TCR beta chain sequences. V and J gene assignment, in a later analysis, came from comparing TCR nucleotide sequences with IMGT/GENE-DB human TR gene sequences. Using the TCRdist pipeline, a later analysis assigned CDR3 sequences along with most-parsimonious VDJ recombination scenarios. In a later analysis, every TCR beta chain was defined by the combination of its CDR3 amino acid sequence and its V-gene family, and reads without a unique V-gene family were dropped. In a later analysis, around 650 highly shared, low-generation-probability nucleotide sequences were removed to address suspected cross-contamination and a sequencing artifact. In a later analysis, a clonal expansion index was calculated for each public chain from normalized within-repertoire ranks of inferred template counts. In a later analysis, generation probabilities were computed with a VDJ recombination model fitted to out-of-frame rearrangements, and the resulting probabilities were checked against IGoR. A later analysis scored TCR-TCR, TCR-HLA and TCR-CMV co-occurrence with hypergeometric tests, applying a repertoire-size bias correction to TCR pairs. To estimate false discovery rates, a later analysis permuted the HLA or CMV assignments 20 times. In a later analysis, co-occurring TCRs were grouped using DBSCAN, and TCRdist sequence similarity was added for clustering within HLA-allele-positive subsets. For co-occurrence clustering, repertoires with fewer than 30,000 or more than 120,000 public chains were excluded, along with four to six repertoires with anomalous nucleotide sharing. TCRdb re-hosts the immuneACCESS table, in-frame sequences only. Its copies lack some clones; in the studies checked, an unresolved V gene accounts for under half of them, and the cause for the rest is not known. The V and J calls and clone size were taken over from that table, and D and trimming were inferred from the DNA. The table for this sample lists some 130,000 clones; about 82% of them were counted only once. Approximately 4.3% of the sample is held by the ten biggest clonotypes.

In this sample, this clone turned up a few times. No antigen is known for it. No per-base quality is available; no much larger clone lies one base away. Clipping removes 3 bases from V and 3 bases from J, with 5 as the unmatched junction base count. Per the germline V gene, MNHEY is the CDR1 and SVGAGI is the CDR2. Counted from cysteine to phenylalanine, this CDR3 has 14 amino acids. Only the CDR3 region is kept as DNA, spanning 42 bases read in frame from base 1. The chain employs TRBV6-5 and TRBJ2-7; the junction holds 7 bases that match TRBD2. The TCR originated in a young man in good health. What was sequenced was PBMCs. The CDR3: CASSYGDYLYEQYF. The sequenced DNA is TGTGCCAGCAGTTATGGGGACTATCTCTACGAGCAGTACTTC.